This TCR beta chain was profiled in a study of glioma-infiltrating T cells after dendritic cell vaccination. Study-wide context: Between the early 2000s and the early 2010s, patients got autologous tumor lysate-pulsed dendritic cell vaccines. At biweekly intervals, patients got three intradermal dendritic cell vaccine injections. Whole-study results and caveats: Estimated pretreatment TIL content predicted outcome after dendritic cell vaccination.

Profiled with immunoSEQ multiplex PCR; TCRdb holds only in-frame clones, not every one. The sample holds tens of thousands of clones; around 84% are singletons and the top ten take 15% to 18%. A note on this clone: Its antigen is not identified.

The V segment lost 4 bases and the J segment 0 bases; nucleotides outside the gene matches: 6. This CDR3 has 15 residues. Looked up from germline, CDR1 is SGHDT and CDR2 is YYEEEE. Sequencing was performed on blood, taken before dendritic cell vaccination. This receptor was taken from a human donor with glioblastoma. The chain combines TRBV5-6 with TRBJ2-7, with TRBD1 matching 8 bases. The CDR3 region is CASSADRGRSYEQYF. The CDR3, as DNA: TGTGCCAGCAGCGCAGACAGGGGCCGCTCCTACGAGCAGTACTTC.